This T cell receptor beta chain derives from a study of T cells after yellow fever vaccination. Study as a whole: Low-cell-number fractions were prepared with SMART-Seq v4 Ultra Low Input. Study outcomes and limitations: Booster sampling recovered most clones from primary vaccination (approximately 96% CD4, approximately 90% CD8).

After removal of 4 bases from V and 7 bases from J, the junction contained 9 bases not matched to a gene. CDR3 length: 15 amino acids. Germline V gene data show CDR1 as SGHDT and CDR2 as YYEEEE. This clonotype was seen many times. The antigen remains undetermined. The study made its TCR cDNA through 5'RACE template switching. That step introduced a universal primer site along with UMIs. TCRdb used MiXCR to reprocess the 5' RACE reads, holding one entry per CDR3 protein. The sample lists over 150,000 distinct CDR3 sequences; roughly 6.2% were seen once. Sequences were derived from CD4+ T cells sorted from PBMCs, sampled on the day of the first yellow fever vaccination. The chain uses TRBV5-6 and TRBJ2-1, with 9 nucleotides matching TRBD1. This clonotype was sampled from a young man who received the YFV17D yellow fever vaccine. The CDR3 nucleotides read TGTGCCAGCAGCCGGTGGGACAGGGTTAGGAATGAGCAGTTCTTC. It yields the protein CASSRWDRVRNEQFF. The full variable domain, with the rest looked up from reference TRBV5-6 and TRBJ2-1, is DAGVTQSPTHLIKTRGQQVTLRCSPKSGHDTVSWYQQALGQGPQFIFQYYEEEERQRGNFPDRFSGHQFPNYSSELNVNALLLGDSALYLCASSRWDRVRNEQFFGPGTRLTVL.